Given below is one T cell receptor (beta chain) in context. The antigen is not known. The assay ran at deep level. Libraries were prepared by immunoSEQ multiplex PCR; TCRdb keeps only in-frame clonotypes and omits some of them. The sample contains roughly 1,600,000 clones, approximately 98.5% of which appear only once. The data derive from a study of shared clonotypes between healthy human individuals. The study's findings and limits: Investigators collected only blood, and repertoires in tissues likely differ. With few donors, the genetic and exposure-history diversity represented was limited.

The sequenced sample consisted of naive CD4+ T cells sorted from blood. The subset: CD45RA+ positively selected. The sequence was obtained from a young man in good health.

The CDR3 nucleotides are TGTGCCAGCAGCCAGAGGGTACAGGCTGAGCAGTACTTC. It is translated as CASSQRVQAEQYF. J is TRBJ2-7 and V is TRBV11-2, with D perhaps matching TRBD1 or TRBD2 (5 bases each). V lost 5 bases to trimming and J lost 7 bases, with 15 bases between them. The CDR3 contains 13 residues. Germline lookup yields CDR1 SGHAT and CDR2 FQNNGV.